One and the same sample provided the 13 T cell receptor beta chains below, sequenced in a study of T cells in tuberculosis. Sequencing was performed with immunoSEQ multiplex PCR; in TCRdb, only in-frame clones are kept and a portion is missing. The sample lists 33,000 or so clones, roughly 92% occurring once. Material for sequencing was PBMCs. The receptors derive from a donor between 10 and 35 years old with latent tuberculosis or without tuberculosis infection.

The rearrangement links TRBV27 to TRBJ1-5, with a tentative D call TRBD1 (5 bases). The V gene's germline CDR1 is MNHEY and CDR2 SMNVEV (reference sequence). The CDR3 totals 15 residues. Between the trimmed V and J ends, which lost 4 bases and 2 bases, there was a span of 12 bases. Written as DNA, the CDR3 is TGTGCCAGCAGTTCCGGGGGTGCCGGCAATCAGCCCCAGCATTTT. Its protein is CASSSGGAGNQPQHF.

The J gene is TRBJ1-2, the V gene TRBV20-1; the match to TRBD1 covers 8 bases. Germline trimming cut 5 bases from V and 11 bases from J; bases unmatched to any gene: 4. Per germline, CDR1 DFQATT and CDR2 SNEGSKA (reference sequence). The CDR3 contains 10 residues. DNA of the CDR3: TGCAGTGCTGGGGACAGGATTTACACCTTC. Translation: CSAGDRIYTF.

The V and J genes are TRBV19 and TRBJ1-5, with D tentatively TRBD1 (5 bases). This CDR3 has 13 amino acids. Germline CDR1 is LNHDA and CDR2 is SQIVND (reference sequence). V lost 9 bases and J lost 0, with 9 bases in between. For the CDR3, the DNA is TGTGCCAGCAGACAGTTTAGCAATCAGCCCCAGCATTTT. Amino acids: CASRQFSNQPQHF.

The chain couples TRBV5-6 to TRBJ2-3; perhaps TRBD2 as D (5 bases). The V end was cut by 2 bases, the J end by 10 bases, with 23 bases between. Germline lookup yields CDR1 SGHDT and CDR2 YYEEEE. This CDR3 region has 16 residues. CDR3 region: CASSFRANFGGFAQYF. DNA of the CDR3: TGTGCCAGCAGCTTTCGGGCTAACTTCGGAGGTTTTGCGCAGTATTTT.

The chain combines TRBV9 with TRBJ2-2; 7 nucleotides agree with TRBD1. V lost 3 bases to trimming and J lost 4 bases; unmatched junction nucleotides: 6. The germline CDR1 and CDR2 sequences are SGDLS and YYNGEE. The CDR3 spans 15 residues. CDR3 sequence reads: CASSAQTGTTGELFF. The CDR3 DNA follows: TGTGCCAGCAGCGCCCAGACAGGGACCACCGGGGAGCTGTTTTTT.

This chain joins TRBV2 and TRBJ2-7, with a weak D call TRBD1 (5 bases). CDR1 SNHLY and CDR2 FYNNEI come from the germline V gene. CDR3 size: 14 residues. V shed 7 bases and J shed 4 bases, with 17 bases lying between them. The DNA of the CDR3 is TGTGCCAGCATAGGAAGGGCAGGGAATTACGAGCAGTACTTC. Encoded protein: CASIGRAGNYEQYF.

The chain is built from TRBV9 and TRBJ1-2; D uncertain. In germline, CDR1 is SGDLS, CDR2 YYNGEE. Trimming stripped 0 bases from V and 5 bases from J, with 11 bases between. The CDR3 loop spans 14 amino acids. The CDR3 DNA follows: TGTGCCAGCAGCGTAGGCGGGGTGTCTTATGGCTACACCTTC. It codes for CASSVGGVSYGYTF.

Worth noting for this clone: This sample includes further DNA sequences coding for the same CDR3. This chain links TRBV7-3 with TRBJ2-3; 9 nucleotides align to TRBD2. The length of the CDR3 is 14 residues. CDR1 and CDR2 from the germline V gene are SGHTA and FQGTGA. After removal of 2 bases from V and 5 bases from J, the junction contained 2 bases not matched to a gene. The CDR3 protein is CASSLAGGIDTQYF. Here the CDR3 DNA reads TGTGCCAGCAGCTTAGCGGGGGGGATAGATACGCAGTATTTT.

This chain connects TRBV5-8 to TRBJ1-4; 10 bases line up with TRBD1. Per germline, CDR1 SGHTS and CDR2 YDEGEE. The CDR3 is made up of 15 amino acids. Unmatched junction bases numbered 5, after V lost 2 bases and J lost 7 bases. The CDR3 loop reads CASSLSDRGPEKLFF. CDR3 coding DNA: TGTGCCAGCAGCTTATCAGACAGGGGGCCTGAAAAACTGTTTTTT.

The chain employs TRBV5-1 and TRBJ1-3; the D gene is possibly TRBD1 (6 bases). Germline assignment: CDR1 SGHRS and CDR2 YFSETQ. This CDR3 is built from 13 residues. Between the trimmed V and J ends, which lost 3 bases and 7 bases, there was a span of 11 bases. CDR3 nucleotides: TGCGCCAGCAGCTCGGGACACGAGAACACCATATATTTT. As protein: CASSSGHENTIYF.

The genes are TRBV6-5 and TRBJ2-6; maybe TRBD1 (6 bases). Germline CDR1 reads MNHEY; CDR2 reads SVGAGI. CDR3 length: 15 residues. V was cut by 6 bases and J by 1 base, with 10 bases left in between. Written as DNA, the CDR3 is TGTGCCAGCAGAATCAGGGGTTCTGGGGCCAACGTCCTGACTTTC. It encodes CASRIRGSGANVLTF.

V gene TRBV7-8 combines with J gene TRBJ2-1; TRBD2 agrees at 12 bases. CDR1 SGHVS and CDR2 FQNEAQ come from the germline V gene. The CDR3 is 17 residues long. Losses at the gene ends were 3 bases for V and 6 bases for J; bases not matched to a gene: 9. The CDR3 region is CASSFTPWTSGINEQFF. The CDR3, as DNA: TGTGCCAGCAGCTTCACCCCTTGGACTAGCGGGATCAATGAGCAGTTCTTC.

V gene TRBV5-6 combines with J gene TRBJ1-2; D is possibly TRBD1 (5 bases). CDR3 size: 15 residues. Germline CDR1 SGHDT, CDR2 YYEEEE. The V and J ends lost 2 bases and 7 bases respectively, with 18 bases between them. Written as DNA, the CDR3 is TGTGCCAGCAGCTTAATCGAGACAGTCTTGAGTGGCTACACCTTC. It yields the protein CASSLIETVLSGYTF. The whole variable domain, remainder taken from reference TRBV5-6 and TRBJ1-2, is DAGVTQSPTHLIKTRGQQVTLRCSPKSGHDTVSWYQQALGQGPQFIFQYYEEEERQRGNFPDRFSGHQFPNYSSELNVNALLLGDSALYLCASSLIETVLSGYTFGSGTRLTVV.